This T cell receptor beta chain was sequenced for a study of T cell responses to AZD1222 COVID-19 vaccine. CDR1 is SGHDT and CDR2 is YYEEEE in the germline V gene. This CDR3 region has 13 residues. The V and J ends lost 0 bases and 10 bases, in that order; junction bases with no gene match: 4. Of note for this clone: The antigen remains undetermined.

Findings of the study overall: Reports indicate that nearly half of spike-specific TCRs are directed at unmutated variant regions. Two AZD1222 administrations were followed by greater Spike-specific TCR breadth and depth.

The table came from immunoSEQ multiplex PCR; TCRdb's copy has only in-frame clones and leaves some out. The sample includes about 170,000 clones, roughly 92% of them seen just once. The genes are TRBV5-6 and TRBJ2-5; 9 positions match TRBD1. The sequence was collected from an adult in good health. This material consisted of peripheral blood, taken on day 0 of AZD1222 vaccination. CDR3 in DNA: TGTGCCAGCAGCTTGGGGGGACAGGGTGTCCAGTACTTC. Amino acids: CASSLGGQGVQYF.